The 30 T cell receptor beta chains reported below all come from one sample, sequenced in a study of CD8+ T cells in alopecia areata. As to treatment: oral pan-JAK inhibitor, 5-10 mg twice daily. Reverse transcribed after extraction, RNA yielded cDNA as the sequencing template. The protocol was immunoSEQ multiplex PCR, while the TCRdb copy is restricted to in-frame clones and leaves out a portion. The sample shows 180,000 or so clones, about three fifths of them seen only once. The specimen was CD4+ T cells sorted from blood, collected at week 24, from a patient treated with tofacitinib. These receptors originate from a human donor with alopecia areata.

Only a few counts were recorded for this clone. This chain connects TRBV4-3 to TRBJ2-7; 10 bases fit TRBD1. Germline V CDR1 and CDR2: LGHNA, YSLEER. The CDR3 has 16 residues. Trimming took 1 base from V and 5 from J; bases not matched to a gene: 8. CDR3 residues: CASSQVLTGGENEQYF. CDR3 bases: TGCGCCAGCAGCCAAGTGCTGACAGGGGGCGAAAACGAGCAGTACTTC.

The chain uses TRBV2 and TRBJ2-1; TRBD1 matches 7 bases. CDR1 and CDR2 (germline): SNHLY, FYNNEI. Losses at the gene ends were 4 bases for V and 4 bases for J; bases not matched to a gene: 4. This CDR3 is 14 amino acids long. CDR3 in amino acids: CASSGQGDYNEQFF. The CDR3 region has the DNA TGTGCCAGCAGTGGGCAGGGGGATTACAATGAGCAGTTCTTC.

This chain links TRBV9 with TRBJ1-6; D ambiguous. Trimming left V 6 bases short and J 5 bases short, with 12 bases between. The germline V gene encodes CDR1 SGDLS and CDR2 YYNGEE. The CDR3 spans 14 residues. The DNA of the CDR3 is TGTGCCAGCAACATGGGAGATCATAATTCACCCCTCCACTTT. This gives the protein CASNMGDHNSPLHF.

The rearrangement uses TRBV27 and TRBJ1-2; 7 bases match TRBD1. This CDR3 spans 12 amino acids. CDR1 and CDR2 (germline): MNHEY, SMNVEV (reference sequence). V was clipped by 2 bases and J by 7 bases; unmatched bases: 1. CDR3 in DNA: TGTGCCAGCAGTTTAAAGGGGGCTGGCTACACCTTC. Encoded protein: CASSLKGAGYTF.

The chain uses TRBV7-2 and TRBJ2-7, with D tentatively TRBD2 (5 bases). CDR3 size: 13 residues. V shed 0 bases and J shed 6 bases, with 9 bases lying between them. Germline V gene lookup returns CDR1 SGHTA and CDR2 FQGNSA. The CDR3 region has the DNA TGTGCCAGCAGCTTAGCGCGTAGCGCCGAGCAGTACTTC. Amino acid sequence: CASSLARSAEQYF.

The rearrangement joins TRBV7-9 to TRBJ2-1; 9 bases are a match to TRBD2. Germline V gene data show CDR1 as SEHNR and CDR2 as FQNEAQ (reference sequence). This CDR3 has 17 amino acids. With V trimmed by 0 bases and J by 7 bases, 10 bases remained unmatched. In DNA form, the CDR3 reads TGTGCCAGCAGCTTAGCGCGGAGGCTAGCGGGAATGAATGAGCAGTTCTTC. Translating it yields CASSLARRLAGMNEQFF.

The rearrangement links TRBV29-1 to TRBJ2-7; D may be TRBD1 (5 bases). Germline CDR1 is SQVTM and CDR2 is ANQGSEA. Deletions cut 5 bases from V and 7 bases from J, with 9 bases between. The CDR3 has 10 residues. CDR3 region: CSVRSGEQYF. The CDR3, as DNA: TGCAGCGTTAGATCAGGGGAGCAGTACTTC.

This clone has only a few counts. The V and J genes are TRBV29-1 and TRBJ2-7; 7 bases map to TRBD1. Per germline, CDR1 SQVTM and CDR2 ANQGSEA. The junction had 6 bases not matched to a gene; V was cut back by 2 bases and J by 2 bases. The CDR3 is made up of 14 amino acids. The CDR3 loop reads CSVENRQGTYEQYF. The CDR3 nucleotides read TGCAGCGTTGAAAATCGACAGGGAACCTACGAGCAGTACTTC.

A few counts support this clone. The chain is built from TRBV29-1 and TRBJ2-3; perhaps TRBD2 as D (6 bases). The germline V gene encodes CDR1 SQVTM and CDR2 ANQGSEA. The CDR3 spans 9 residues. V was cut by 6 bases and J by 12 bases, with 10 bases left in between. The CDR3 sequence: CSVGGTQYF. In DNA, the CDR3 is TGCAGCGTCGGTGGGACTCAGTATTTT.

This clone was recorded a few times. The chain employs TRBV5-6 and TRBJ1-1, with D unresolved. This CDR3 contains 15 residues. V lost 4 bases to trimming and J lost 1 base, with 14 bases between them. CDR1 is SGHDT and CDR2 is YYEEEE in the germline V gene. The CDR3 here is CASSPTRTGNTEAFF. The CDR3 DNA follows: TGTGCCAGCAGCCCCACCAGGACGGGGAACACTGAAGCTTTCTTT.

This sequence joins TRBV29-1 and TRBJ2-1; D unresolved. The V end lost 0 bases, the J end lost 3 bases, and 9 bases lay between the germline ends. CDR1 is SQVTM, CDR2 ANQGSEA, per germline. This CDR3 has 14 residues. DNA for the CDR3: TGCAGCGTTGAAGATCATGGCAGCTACAATGAGCAGTTCTTC. Translating it yields CSVEDHGSYNEQFF.

In this sample, this clone turned up a few times. The J gene is TRBJ1-4, the V gene TRBV9; 10 bases fit TRBD1. J lost 0 bases, V lost 4 bases, and 12 bases had no gene match. The CDR3 runs to 19 residues. Germline loops: CDR1 SGDLS, CDR2 YYNGEE. This chain's CDR3 is CASSPTWDRGVTTNEKLFF. CDR3 coding DNA: TGTGCCAGCAGCCCCACTTGGGACAGGGGTGTCACAACTAATGAAAAACTGTTTTTT.

This clone appeared once. The J gene is TRBJ1-1, the V gene TRBV5-1; D unresolved. V was trimmed by 4 bases and J by 1 base, leaving 11 bases between them. Germline CDR1 and CDR2: SGHRS and YFSETQ. This CDR3 contains 14 residues. CDR3 DNA: TGCGCCAGCAGCCCTGGAGGGCAGAACACTGAAGCTTTCTTT. It codes for CASSPGGQNTEAFF.

This chain links TRBV28 with TRBJ1-2, with 7 nucleotides matching TRBD1. The CDR3 runs to 13 residues. J was trimmed by 3 bases and V by 6 bases; bases with no gene match: 4. The germline V gene encodes CDR1 MDHEN and CDR2 SYDVKM. This CDR3 is CASSLTGDYGYTF. The CDR3 DNA reads as TGTGCCAGCAGCCTTACAGGGGACTATGGCTACACCTTC.

The rearrangement joins TRBV27 to TRBJ1-2; TRBD1 aligns across 9 bases. Germline-derived CDR1 and CDR2 are MNHEY and SMNVEV (reference sequence). This CDR3 has 15 amino acids. After removal of 5 bases from V and 3 bases from J, the junction contained 7 bases not matched to a gene. The chain's CDR3 is CASSGQGRADYGYTF. CDR3 DNA: TGTGCCAGCAGTGGACAGGGGAGAGCTGACTATGGCTACACCTTC.

This clone has just one count. The chain couples TRBV30 to TRBJ2-5; 13 bases match TRBD2. Germline-derived CDR1 and CDR2 are GTSNPN and SVGIG (reference sequence). The CDR3 runs 16 residues. V lost 2 bases, J lost 5 bases, and 8 bases stayed unmatched. CDR3 amino acids: CAWSRGLAGDRETQYF. The CDR3 region has the DNA TGTGCCTGGAGTCGTGGACTAGCGGGAGATCGGGAGACCCAGTACTTC.

In nucleotides, the CDR3 is TGTGCCAGCAGTGAATGGGGGCAGGGCTACAATGAGCAGTTCTTC. It encodes CASSEWGQGYNEQFF. The chain carries TRBV25-1 and TRBJ2-1; TRBD1 might be the D (6 bases). The CDR3 contains 15 residues. Trimming removed 1 base at V and 3 bases at J, with 10 bases between. CDR1 is MGHDK and CDR2 is SYGVNS in the germline V gene.

The chain recombines TRBV28 with TRBJ1-1; 7 nucleotides align to TRBD1. This CDR3 region has 11 residues. After removal of 9 bases from V and 7 bases from J, the junction contained 5 bases not matched to a gene. Germline CDR1 and CDR2: MDHEN and SYDVKM. The CDR3, as DNA: TGTGCCAGTCTTGGGACAGATGAAGCTTTCTTT. Translated: CASLGTDEAFF. The entire variable domain, with the rest obtained from reference TRBV28 and TRBJ1-1, is as follows: DVKVTQSSRYLVKRTGEKVFLECVQDMDHENMFWYRQDPGLGLRLIYFSYDVKMKEKGDIPEGYSVSREKKERFSLILESASTNQTSMYLCASLGTDEAFFGQGTRLTVV.

V and J are TRBV11-2 and TRBJ2-2; D remains unclear. The CDR3 totals 14 residues. The germline V gene has CDR1 SGHAT and CDR2 FQNNGV. V gave up 4 bases and J gave up 2 bases, with 8 bases separating them. The CDR3 protein is CASSSMVNTGELFF. The DNA of the CDR3 is TGTGCCAGCAGCTCTATGGTCAACACCGGGGAGCTGTTTTTT.

The chain employs TRBV28 and TRBJ1-1; 8 nucleotides agree with TRBD1. The CDR3 is 14 residues long. V shed 3 bases and J 13 bases; nucleotides not matched to a gene: 13. From germline, CDR1 is MDHEN and CDR2 SYDVKM. The CDR3 nucleotides read TGTGCCAGCAGTTTTTCGTTGAGGACAGGGAAAGGTTTCTTT. It is translated as CASSFSLRTGKGFF.

This clone appeared a few times. The chain recombines TRBV7-2 with TRBJ2-6, with unresolved D. From germline, CDR1 is SGHTA and CDR2 FQGNSA. Trimming stripped 7 bases from V and 0 bases from J, with 19 bases between. There are 18 residues in the CDR3. DNA for the CDR3: TGTGCCAGCACCCAGCGCGCACTCTTAAGCTCTGGGGCCAACGTCCTGACTTTC. It encodes CASTQRALLSSGANVLTF.

In its sample, this clone was seen a few times. The CDR3 nucleotides are TGTGCCAGCAGCGGATCCCGCGGTCGGGGGCGAGAGACCCAGTACTTC. This sequence encodes CASSGSRGRGRETQYF. The rearrangement links TRBV7-2 to TRBJ2-5; D may be TRBD1 or TRBD2 (6 bases each). CDR3 length: 16 residues. V was clipped by 5 bases and J by 4 bases, with 20 bases between them. From germline, CDR1 is SGHTA and CDR2 FQGNSA. Supplemented by reference TRBV7-2 and TRBJ2-5, the full variable domain reads GAGVSQSPSNKVTEKGKDVELRCDPISGHTALYWYRQSLGQGLEFLIYFQGNSAPDKSGLPSDRFSAERTGGSVSTLTIQRTQQEDSAVYLCASSGSRGRGRETQYFGPGTRLLVL.

This chain uses TRBV27 with TRBJ1-2; possibly TRBD1 for D (5 bases). The germline V gene has CDR1 MNHEY and CDR2 SMNVEV (reference sequence). V was trimmed by 0 bases and J by 7 bases, leaving 15 bases between them. The CDR3 consists of 15 residues. The CDR3 here is CASSLSGEGRSGYTF. Here the CDR3 DNA reads TGTGCCAGCAGTTTATCGGGGGAGGGAAGAAGTGGCTACACCTTC.

This clone appeared a single time. The CDR3 region has the DNA TGTGCCTGTATACTAGCGGGAGGGAATGAGCAGTTCTTC. Translation gives CACILAGGNEQFF. The chain joins TRBV30 to TRBJ2-1; 13 nucleotides line up with TRBD2. The V segment lost 6 bases and the J segment 7 bases; nucleotides outside the gene matches: 3. CDR1 GTSNPN and CDR2 SVGIG come from the germline V gene (reference sequence). This CDR3 contains 13 residues.

The rearrangement links TRBV5-1 to TRBJ1-6; maybe TRBD1 (5 bases). CDR3 length: 13 amino acids. Between the trimmed V and J ends, which lost 1 base and 9 bases, there was a span of 8 bases. CDR1 is SGHRS and CDR2 is YFSETQ in the germline V gene. The CDR3 is CASSLMRGSPLHF. In DNA form, the CDR3 reads TGCGCCAGCAGCTTGATGAGGGGTTCACCCCTCCACTTT. The complete variable domain, with remaining parts taken from reference TRBV5-1 and TRBJ1-6, reads KAGVTQTPRYLIKTRGQQVTLSCSPISGHRSVSWYQQTPGQGLQFLFEYFSETQRNKGNFPGRFSGRQFSNSRSEMNVSTLELGDSALYLCASSLMRGSPLHFGNGTRLTVT.

The gene calls are TRBV30 and TRBJ2-2; D is perhaps TRBD1 (6 bases). V lost 0 bases, J lost 7 bases, and 9 bases lay in between. This CDR3 region has 13 residues. Germline-derived CDR1 and CDR2 are GTSNPN and SVGIG (reference sequence). The CDR3 DNA reads TGTGCCTGGAGTGTACAGGGTGTCGGGGAGCTGTTTTTT. Its protein is CAWSVQGVGELFF. Combining the CDR3 with reference TRBV30 and TRBJ2-2 gives the whole variable domain SQTIHQWPATLVQPVGSPLSLECTVEGTSNPNLYWYRQAAGRGLQLLFYSVGIGQISSEVPQNLSASRPQDRQFILSSKKLLLSDSGFYLCAWSVQGVGELFFGEGSRLTVL.

The rearrangement joins TRBV5-1 to TRBJ1-1; D gene ambiguous. Germline CDR1 is SGHRS and CDR2 is YFSETQ. Trimming pared 0 bases from V and 8 bases from J, leaving 14 bases between. The CDR3 has 14 amino acids. CDR3 in DNA: TGCGCCAGCAGCTTGGCCGAAGCGGCAGGAGAAGCTTTCTTT. Its protein product is CASSLAEAAGEAFF.

The chain has TRBV27 and TRBJ1-6, with 9 bases lining up with TRBD1. The CDR3 runs to 15 residues. V lost 6 bases to trimming and J lost 5 bases; unmatched junction nucleotides: 5. In germline, CDR1 is MNHEY, CDR2 SMNVEV (reference sequence). In DNA, the CDR3 is TGTGCCAGCAGCACAGGGGGCTGGGATAATTCACCCCTCCACTTT. It translates to CASSTGGWDNSPLHF.

The J gene is TRBJ2-1, the V gene TRBV7-2; D tentatively reads TRBD1 or TRBD2 (5 bases each). This CDR3 has 13 amino acids. Germline-derived CDR1 and CDR2 are SGHTA and FQGNSA. Trimming pared 7 bases from V and 7 bases from J, leaving 14 bases between. The DNA for the CDR3 is TGTGCCAGCAAATCCGGGGCGGTAAATGAGCAGTTCTTC. Translated, it gives CASKSGAVNEQFF.

This chain connects TRBV30 to TRBJ1-2; D is ambiguous. This CDR3 contains 11 residues. CDR1 is GTSNPN, CDR2 SVGIG, per germline (reference sequence). V lost 4 bases, J lost 5 bases, and 8 bases lay in between. DNA for the CDR3: TGTGCCTGGACTTTTGGGTATGGCTACACCTTC. It encodes CAWTFGYGYTF.